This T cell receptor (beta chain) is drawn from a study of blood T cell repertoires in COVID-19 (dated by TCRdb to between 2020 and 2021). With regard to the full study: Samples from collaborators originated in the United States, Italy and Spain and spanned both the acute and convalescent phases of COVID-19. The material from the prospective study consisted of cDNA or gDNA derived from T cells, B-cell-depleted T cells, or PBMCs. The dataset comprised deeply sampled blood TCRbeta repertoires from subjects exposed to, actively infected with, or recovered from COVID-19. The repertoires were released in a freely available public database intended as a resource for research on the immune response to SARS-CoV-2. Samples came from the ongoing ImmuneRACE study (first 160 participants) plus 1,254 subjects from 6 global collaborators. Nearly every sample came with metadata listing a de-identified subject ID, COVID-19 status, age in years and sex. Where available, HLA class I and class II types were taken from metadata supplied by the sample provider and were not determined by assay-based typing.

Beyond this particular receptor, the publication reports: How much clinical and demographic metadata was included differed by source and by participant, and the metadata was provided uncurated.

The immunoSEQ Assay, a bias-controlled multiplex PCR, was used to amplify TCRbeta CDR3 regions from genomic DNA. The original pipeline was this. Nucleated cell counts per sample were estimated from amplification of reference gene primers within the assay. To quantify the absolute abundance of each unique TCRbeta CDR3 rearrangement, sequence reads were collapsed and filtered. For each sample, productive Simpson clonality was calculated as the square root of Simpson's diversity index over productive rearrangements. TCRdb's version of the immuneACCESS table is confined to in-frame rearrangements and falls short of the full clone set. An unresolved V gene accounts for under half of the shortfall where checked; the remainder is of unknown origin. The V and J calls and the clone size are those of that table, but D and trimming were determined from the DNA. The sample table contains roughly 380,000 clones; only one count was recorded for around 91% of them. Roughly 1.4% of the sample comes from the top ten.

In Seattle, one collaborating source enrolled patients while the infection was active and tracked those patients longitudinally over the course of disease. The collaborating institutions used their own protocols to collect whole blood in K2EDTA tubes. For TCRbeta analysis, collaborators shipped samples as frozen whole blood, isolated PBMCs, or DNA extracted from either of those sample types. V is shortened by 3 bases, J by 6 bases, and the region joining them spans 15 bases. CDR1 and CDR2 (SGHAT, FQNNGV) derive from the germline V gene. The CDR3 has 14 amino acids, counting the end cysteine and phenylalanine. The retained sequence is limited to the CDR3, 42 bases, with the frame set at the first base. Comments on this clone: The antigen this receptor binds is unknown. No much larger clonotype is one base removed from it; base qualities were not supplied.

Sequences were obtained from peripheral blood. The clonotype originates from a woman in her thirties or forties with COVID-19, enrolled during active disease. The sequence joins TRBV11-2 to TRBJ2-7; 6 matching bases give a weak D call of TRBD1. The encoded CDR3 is CASSFRQDLPEQYF. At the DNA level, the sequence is TGTGCCAGCAGCTTCCGACAGGACCTTCCCGAGCAGTACTTC.